The rows below give T cell receptor beta chains drawn from one sample of a study of T-cell reconstitution after alpha-beta-depleted transplantation in children. Each CDR3 protein is one row after TCRdb ran MiXCR on the PCR reads. The sample has roughly 100,000 distinct CDR3 sequences; roughly 7.7% are singletons. The source material was PBMCs from the stem cell graft donor, sampled from the stem cell graft. These receptor sequences come from a human donor who donated a stem cell graft to a child with congenital amegakaryocytic thrombocytopenia. The CDR3 runs from the conserved cysteine through the conserved F or W. D genes are given only for firm matches. Rows may omit the clone size; those that give it use once, few, many or a size class.

D gene | clone size | J gene | V gene | CDR3 protein | CDR3 DNA
- | few | TRBJ1-1 | TRBV29-1 | CSVEPPNTEAFF | TGCAGCGTTGAGCCTCCGAACACTGAAGCTTTCTTT
TRBD2 | many | TRBJ2-3 | TRBV18 | CASSPRRLAGGSDTQYF | TGTGCCAGCTCACCGAGAAGACTAGCGGGAGGATCAGATACGCAGTATTTT
- | many | TRBJ1-5 | TRBV2 | CASRSLRSGNQPQHF | TGTGCCAGCAGGAGTTTACGGTCTGGCAATCAGCCCCAGCATTTT
TRBD1 | many | TRBJ1-1 | TRBV5-1 | CASSLGGGADTEAFF | TGCGCCAGCAGCTTGGGAGGGGGCGCAGACACTGAAGCTTTCTTT
- | many | TRBJ2-7 | TRBV28 | CASSFKGVSYEQYF | TGTGCCAGCAGTTTTAAGGGGGTTAGCTACGAGCAGTACTTC
TRBD2 | many | TRBJ2-1 | TRBV7-2 | CASSSTSGGHGEQFF | TGTGCCAGCAGCTCAACCAGCGGGGGGCACGGTGAGCAGTTCTTC
TRBD1 | many | TRBJ1-3 | TRBV5-1 | CASSSTTGSGNTIYF | TGCGCCAGCAGCTCGACGACAGGGAGTGGAAACACCATATATTTT
TRBD1 | many | TRBJ2-7 | TRBV5-1 | CASSLGQGFSYEQYF | TGCGCCAGCAGCTTGGGACAGGGATTCTCCTACGAGCAGTACTTC
TRBD2 | many | TRBJ2-7 | TRBV5-5 | CASSNNRGLADSYEQYF | TGTGCCAGCAGCAACAATCGGGGACTAGCGGACTCCTACGAGCAGTACTTC
- | many | TRBJ2-1 | TRBV4-3 | CASSQGLNNEQFF | TGCGCCAGCAGCCAAGGCCTTAACAATGAGCAGTTCTTC
- | many | TRBJ1-1 | TRBV25-1 | CASSESPSAEAFF | TGTGCCAGCAGTGAATCCCCCTCCGCTGAAGCTTTCTTT
TRBD1 | many | TRBJ1-4 | TRBV20-1 | CSARDRETGQEWEKLFF | TGCAGTGCTAGAGATAGGGAGACAGGGCAGGAATGGGAAAAACTGTTTTTT
TRBD1 | many | TRBJ1-6 | TRBV7-2 | CASSSQGPMNSPLHF | TGTGCCAGCAGCTCACAGGGGCCAATGAATTCACCCCTCCACTTT
TRBD1 | many | TRBJ1-5 | TRBV7-2 | CASSLVGGQQPQHF | TGTGCCAGCAGCTTAGTAGGGGGCCAGCAGCCCCAGCATTTT
- | many | TRBJ1-2 | TRBV20-1 | CSAGRIEGYTF | TGCAGTGCGGGACGGATAGAGGGCTACACCTTC
TRBD1 | few | TRBJ2-3 | TRBV7-9 | CASSFDRGRTDTQYF | TGTGCCAGCAGTTTTGACAGGGGTCGGACAGATACGCAGTATTTT
- | many | TRBJ2-1 | TRBV25-1 | CASSTGINEQFF | TGTGCCAGCAGTACGGGTATCAATGAGCAGTTCTTC
- | many | TRBJ1-5 | TRBV12-3/TRBV12-4 | CASSLRGRGNQPQHF | TGTGCCAGCAGTTTACGGGGTCGCGGCAATCAGCCCCAGCATTTT
- | - | TRBJ1-2 | TRBV7-2 | CASNKNLGGLYGYPF | TGTGCCAGCAACAAAAATCTTGGGGGCTTATATGGCTACCCCTTC
- | many | TRBJ2-5 | TRBV29-1 | CSVEEGGSETQYF | TGCAGCGTTGAAGAGGGGGGATCAGAGACCCAGTACTTC
- | many | TRBJ2-1 | TRBV29-1 | CSVIPGTSYNEQFF | TGCAGCGTTATTCCGGGAACTTCCTACAATGAGCAGTTCTTC
- | few | TRBJ2-1 | TRBV7-2 | CASSLLIHNEQFF | TGTGCCAGCAGCCTCCTTATACACAATGAGCAGTTCTTC
TRBD2 | many | TRBJ2-3 | TRBV12-3/TRBV12-4 | CASSPRGDGTDTQYF | TGTGCCAGCAGTCCTCGGGGGGACGGCACAGATACGCAGTATTTT
- | many | TRBJ2-5 | TRBV7-8 | CASSLRVLETQYF | TGTGCCAGCAGCTTACGCGTCTTAGAGACCCAGTACTTC
- | many | TRBJ2-5 | TRBV15 | CATTLTASGETQYF | TGTGCCACCACCTTGACGGCCAGCGGCGAGACCCAGTACTTC
- | many | TRBJ2-3 | TRBV24-1 | CATASPATDTQYF | TGTGCCACAGCGAGCCCAGCCACAGATACGCAGTATTTT
TRBD1 | few | TRBJ1-2 | TRBV30 | CAWSRDRANYGYTF | TGTGCCTGGAGCCGGGACAGGGCTAACTATGGCTACACCTTC
TRBD1 | many | TRBJ1-6 | TRBV28 | CASSPVQGIDSPLHF | TGTGCCAGCAGTCCCGTACAGGGGATCGATTCACCCCTCCACTTT
- | many | TRBJ2-3 | TRBV6-5 | CASSYSAEFATQYF | TGTGCCAGCAGTTACTCGGCCGAATTTGCTACGCAGTATTTT
- | - | TRBJ1-1 | TRBV5-5 | CASSLPAVNTEAFF | TGTGCCAGCAGCTTACCGGCCGTGAACACTGAAGCTTTCTTT
- | many | TRBJ1-1 | TRBV20-1 | CSARVGHYIGNTEAFF | TGCAGTGCTAGAGTGGGCCACTACATCGGGAACACTGAAGCTTTCTTT
- | - | TRBJ1-5 | TRBV14 | CASSQEAGTYSNQPQHF | TGTGCCAGCAGCCAAGAGGCAGGGACGTATAGCAATCAGCCCCAGCATTTT
- | many | TRBJ1-2 | TRBV7-9 | CASSLYQEGSGYTF | TGTGCCAGCAGCTTATATCAGGAGGGAAGTGGCTACACCTTC
- | many | TRBJ1-1 | TRBV30 | CARNRQRDTEAFF | TGTGCCCGTAACCGACAGCGCGACACTGAAGCTTTCTTT
TRBD1 | many | TRBJ2-7 | TRBV28 | CASSLDRGGRLNEQYF | TGTGCCAGCAGTTTGGATAGAGGGGGCAGGTTGAACGAGCAGTACTTC
TRBD1 | many | TRBJ2-4 | TRBV20-1 | CSARDTGENIQYF | TGCAGTGCTAGAGACACAGGGGAAAACATTCAGTACTTC
- | many | TRBJ1-1 | TRBV5-4 | CASSPAGYLNTEAFF | TGTGCCAGCAGCCCCGCCGGATATCTGAACACTGAAGCTTTCTTT
TRBD2 | many | TRBJ2-3 | TRBV20-1 | CSAIGVLAGSTDTQYF | TGCAGTGCCATCGGCGTCCTAGCGGGCAGCACAGATACGCAGTATTTT
TRBD1 | many | TRBJ2-3 | TRBV12-3/TRBV12-4 | CASSTGQVDTQYF | TGTGCCAGCAGTACCGGACAGGTAGATACGCAGTATTTT
- | few | TRBJ2-3 | TRBV7-9 | CASSLAAGGATDTQYF | TGTGCCAGCAGCTTAGCGGCTGGGGGGGCTACAGATACGCAGTATTTT
TRBD1 | many | TRBJ2-5 | TRBV20-1 | CSPGQGQETQYF | TGCAGTCCCGGACAGGGACAAGAGACCCAGTACTTC
- | many | TRBJ1-6 | TRBV10-3 | CATTRSDAKYNSPLHF | TGTGCCACTACCCGGTCCGATGCAAAATATAATTCACCCCTCCACTTT
- | many | TRBJ1-6 | TRBV7-2 | CASSLWQGPFSPLHF | TGTGCCAGCAGCTTATGGCAAGGTCCTTTTTCACCCCTCCACTTT
- | many | TRBJ1-2 | TRBV21-1 | CATRTDTGYTF | TGTGCCACCCGGACCGATACGGGCTACACCTTC
TRBD1 | many | TRBJ1-2 | TRBV5-1 | CASSKTGTGPGGYTF | TGCGCCAGCAGCAAGACCGGGACAGGGCCCGGTGGCTACACCTTC
TRBD1 | many | TRBJ2-1 | TRBV29-1 | CSVEDRDRGYNEQFF | TGCAGCGTTGAAGATAGGGACAGGGGGTACAATGAGCAGTTCTTC
TRBD2 | many | TRBJ2-1 | TRBV6-5 | CASTRTSGGGNEQFF | TGTGCCAGCACCAGGACTAGCGGGGGGGGCAATGAGCAGTTCTTC
- | many | TRBJ2-1 | TRBV2 | CASSERWFIVGEQFF | TGTGCCAGCAGCGAAAGGTGGTTCATTGTCGGTGAGCAGTTCTTC
- | many | TRBJ2-1 | TRBV7-9 | CASSLDTNNEQFF | TGTGCCAGCAGCCTCGACACCAACAATGAGCAGTTCTTC
- | many | TRBJ1-1 | TRBV4-3 | CASSWKVNTEAFF | TGCGCCAGCAGTTGGAAGGTGAACACTGAAGCTTTCTTT
- | once | TRBJ1-4 | TRBV5-1 | CASSFDPEATNEKLFF | TGCGCCAGCAGCTTCGACCCCGAGGCAACTAATGAAAAACTGTTTTTT
- | - | TRBJ2-1 | TRBV5-1 | CASSLGYRENEQFF | TGCGCCAGCAGCTTGGGTTACAGGGAGAATGAGCAGTTCTTC
TRBD1 | many | TRBJ1-5 | TRBV7-2 | CASSVTGVGNQPQHF | TGTGCCAGCAGCGTGACAGGGGTCGGCAATCAGCCCCAGCATTTT
- | - | TRBJ2-2 | TRBV4-2 | CASSQAGANTGELFF | TGTGCCAGCAGCCAAGCAGGGGCGAACACCGGGGAGCTGTTTTTT
TRBD1 | many | TRBJ1-2 | TRBV7-2 | CASSFWAGGGSGYTF | TGTGCCAGCAGCTTTTGGGCAGGGGGGGGTAGTGGCTACACCTTC
- | many | TRBJ2-2 | TRBV28 | CASRRYTGELFF | TGTGCCAGCAGGAGATACACCGGGGAGCTGTTTTTT
TRBD2 | many | TRBJ2-1 | TRBV20-1 | CSARASGRIDEQFF | TGCAGTGCTAGGGCTAGCGGGAGAATCGATGAGCAGTTCTTC
TRBD1 | many | TRBJ2-2 | TRBV5-1 | CASSSQGDTGELFF | TGCGCCAGCAGTAGTCAGGGGGACACCGGGGAGCTGTTTTTT
- | many | TRBJ1-3 | TRBV20-1 | CSARMTGSGNTIYF | TGCAGTGCTAGGATGACAGGCTCTGGAAACACCATATATTTT
- | many | TRBJ2-1 | TRBV12-3/TRBV12-4 | CASSRELRNEQFF | TGTGCCAGCAGCCGGGAACTAAGAAATGAGCAGTTCTTC